These T cell receptor beta chains were read from a single sample in a study of blood T cell repertoires in COVID-19. Clones were sequenced by immunoSEQ multiplex PCR, and TCRdb holds only the in-frame ones, with some missing. The table has under 300,000 clones, approximately 86% seen once. The material sequenced was peripheral blood. These receptors came from a woman between 55 and 75 years old with active or convalescent COVID-19. Each CDR3 is given with its conserved first and last residue. The D gene is left open where the match is weak. Size values are once, few and many counts, or a class for expanded clones, and some rows have none.

D gene	V gene	J gene	clone size	CDR3 protein	CDR3 DNA
NA	TRBV15	TRBJ1-4	NA	CATCPRFNEKLFF	TGTGCCACCTGTCCCCGGTTTAATGAAAAACTGTTTTTT
NA	TRBV30	TRBJ2-7	NA	CAWSGLLYEQYF	TGTGCCTGGAGTGGACTCCTGTACGAGCAGTACTTC
NA	TRBV11-3	TRBJ2-5	NA	CASSFQQSFGETQYF	TGTGCCAGCAGCTTCCAACAATCCTTTGGAGAGACCCAGTACTTC
TRBD1	TRBV19	TRBJ2-1	NA	CASRPGQGNPLSSYNEQFF	TGTGCCAGTAGACCGGGACAGGGCAACCCTTTGAGCTCCTACAATGAGCAGTTCTTC
NA	TRBV24-1	TRBJ2-5	few	CATSSGWAGQETQYF	TGTGCCACCAGCTCCGGTTGGGCGGGGCAAGAGACCCAGTACTTC
TRBD2	TRBV18	TRBJ2-2	NA	CASSGTANTGELFF	TGTGCCAGCAGCGGGACGGCGAACACCGGGGAGCTGTTTTTT
TRBD2	TRBV4-1	TRBJ2-3	few	CASSPYVAGGTDTQYF	TGCGCCAGCAGCCCATACGTGGCGGGGGGGACAGATACGCAGTATTTT
NA	TRBV19	TRBJ1-2	NA	CASSIDAVGLGGYGYTF	TGTGCCAGTAGTATAGATGCAGTCGGCTTGGGAGGATATGGCTACACCTTC
TRBD2	TRBV5-6	TRBJ2-3	NA	CASSRRLAGGPDTQYF	TGTGCCAGCAGCCGCAGACTAGCGGGGGGGCCGGATACGCAGTATTTT
TRBD2	TRBV7-2	TRBJ2-3	NA	CASSGQSGGVSDTQYF	TGTGCCAGCAGCGGACAGAGCGGGGGGGTATCGGATACGCAGTATTTT
TRBD1	TRBV18	TRBJ1-3	once	CASSSGTGSSGNTIYF	TGTGCCAGCTCATCCGGGACAGGGTCATCGGGAAACACCATATATTTT
NA	TRBV24-1	TRBJ2-1	few	CATSDSRYWSSYNEQFF	TGTGCCACCAGTGATTCCCGCTACTGGAGCTCCTACAATGAGCAGTTCTTC
TRBD2	TRBV2	TRBJ2-5	NA	CASSHDTGLAGVAQYF	TGTGCCAGCAGTCATGATACGGGACTAGCGGGGGTGGCCCAGTACTTC
NA	TRBV20-1	TRBJ1-1	NA	CSAFRETEAFF	TGCAGTGCCTTCAGGGAAACTGAAGCTTTCTTT
TRBD1	TRBV7-2	TRBJ2-1	NA	CASSSLGQGPYNEQFF	TGTGCCAGCAGCTCCCTCGGACAGGGACCCTACAATGAGCAGTTCTTC
NA	TRBV9	TRBJ2-7	NA	CASSPLGGNYEQYF	TGTGCCAGCAGCCCCCTCGGCGGGAACTACGAGCAGTACTTC
TRBD2	TRBV7-2	TRBJ2-5	NA	CASSLTSGGETQYF	TGTGCCAGCAGCTTGACTAGCGGCGGGGAGACCCAGTACTTC
NA	TRBV5-6	TRBJ2-2	NA	CASSLEGVTGELFF	TGTGCCAGCAGCTTGGAAGGGGTTACCGGGGAGCTGTTTTTT
TRBD2	TRBV5-1	TRBJ2-3	once	CASSLISGRGADTQYF	TGCGCCAGCAGCTTAATAAGCGGGAGAGGAGCGGATACGCAGTATTTT
TRBD2	TRBV30	TRBJ2-1	NA	CACYVSGTYNEQFF	TGTGCCTGTTATGTGAGCGGGACCTACAATGAGCAGTTCTTC
NA	TRBV19	TRBJ2-2	once	CASTRQAYTGELFF	TGTGCCAGTACCAGGCAGGCTTACACCGGGGAGCTGTTTTTT
NA	TRBV5-6	TRBJ1-2	NA	CASSFNRALRGYTF	TGTGCCAGCAGCTTCAACAGGGCTCTTAGGGGCTACACCTTC
NA	TRBV29-1	TRBJ1-2	NA	CSVYANYGYTF	TGCAGCGTTTATGCTAACTATGGCTACACCTTC
TRBD1	TRBV6-1	TRBJ1-5	NA	CASRERPGQGNQPQHF	TGTGCCAGCAGAGAAAGACCGGGACAGGGAAATCAGCCCCAGCATTTT
NA	TRBV6-5	TRBJ2-5	NA	CASSSGLWQETQYF	TGTGCCAGCAGCTCGGGACTTTGGCAAGAGACCCAGTACTTC
NA	TRBV2	TRBJ2-6	NA	CASSARSGANVLTF	TGTGCCAGCAGTGCCCGTTCCGGGGCCAACGTCCTGACTTTC
NA	TRBV19	TRBJ1-6	NA	CASRSSGNSPLHF	TGTGCCAGTAGATCATCGGGTAATTCACCCCTCCACTTT
NA	TRBV5-1	TRBJ2-1	NA	CASSRLGSSYNEQFF	TGCGCCAGCAGCCGACTTGGATCCTCCTACAATGAGCAGTTCTTC
NA	TRBV5-1	TRBJ2-2	NA	CASSATGTQGTGELFF	TGCGCCAGCAGCGCGACCGGGACTCAAGGGACCGGGGAGCTGTTTTTT
TRBD2	TRBV2	TRBJ2-1	NA	CASLISGRSYNEQFF	TGTGCCAGCCTAATTAGCGGGCGCTCCTACAATGAGCAGTTCTTC
NA	TRBV21-1	TRBJ2-7	once	CASSPRKQDNEQYF	TGTGCCAGCAGCCCAAGGAAACAGGACAACGAGCAGTACTTC
TRBD1	TRBV7-3	TRBJ2-1	NA	CASSPEGQGLDNEQFF	TGTGCCAGCAGCCCCGAGGGACAGGGGTTGGACAATGAGCAGTTCTTC
NA	TRBV5-1	TRBJ1-2	NA	CASSLATQTANGYTF	TGCGCCAGCAGCTTGGCAACGCAGACAGCAAATGGCTACACCTTC
TRBD2	TRBV10-3	TRBJ2-2	NA	CAISEDSGANTGELFF	TGTGCCATCAGTGAGGATAGCGGGGCGAACACCGGGGAGCTGTTTTTT
NA	TRBV5-5	TRBJ1-1	NA	CASSLLFRGGKSPEAFF	TGTGCCAGCAGCTTGCTATTCAGGGGTGGTAAGAGCCCTGAAGCTTTCTTT
NA	TRBV6-6	TRBJ2-5	NA	CASSADAIETQYF	TGTGCCAGCAGTGCCGATGCGATAGAGACCCAGTACTTC
NA	TRBV5-8	TRBJ1-5	NA	CASSPVRDVQPQHF	TGTGCCAGCAGCCCCGTGAGGGATGTCCAGCCCCAGCATTTT
NA	TRBV11-2	TRBJ2-1	NA	CASSLVGGNEQFF	TGTGCCAGCAGCTTAGTAGGGGGTAATGAGCAGTTCTTC
NA	TRBV4-1	TRBJ2-7	NA	CASSQDRTSLAYEQYF	TGCGCCAGCAGCCAAGATCGTACTAGCCTAGCCTACGAGCAGTACTTC
TRBD1	TRBV19	TRBJ1-5	NA	CASSQRQGGYQPQHF	TGTGCCAGTAGTCAGAGACAGGGTGGCTATCAGCCCCAGCATTTT
NA	TRBV18	TRBJ2-3	NA	CASSPFSGLSTDTQYF	TGTGCCAGCTCACCATTTTCGGGACTTAGCACAGATACGCAGTATTTT
NA	TRBV25-1	TRBJ1-2	NA	CASSGVGDTYGYTF	TGTGCCAGCAGTGGGGTGGGGGACACCTATGGCTACACCTTC
TRBD1	TRBV28	TRBJ1-2	NA	CASSPDRVYYGYTF	TGTGCCAGCAGCCCAGACAGGGTCTACTATGGCTACACCTTC
TRBD2	TRBV3-1/TRBV3-2	TRBJ2-2	NA	CASSPGLANTGELFF	TGTGCCAGCAGCCCGGGACTAGCGAACACCGGGGAGCTGTTTTTT
NA	TRBV12-2	TRBJ2-5	NA	CASRSGRGQGETQYF	TGTGCAAGTCGTTCCGGGAGGGGGCAAGGAGAGACCCAGTACTTC
NA	TRBV10-1	TRBJ2-3	few	CASSDITGVSTDTQYF	TGCGCCAGCAGTGACATTACAGGCGTTAGCACAGATACGCAGTATTTT
TRBD1	TRBV5-3	TRBJ1-2	NA	CARHGQGANYGYTF	TGTGCCAGACACGGACAGGGTGCTAACTATGGCTACACCTTC
TRBD1	TRBV10-2	TRBJ1-2	NA	CASREPGQGHGYTF	TGCGCCAGCAGGGAACCGGGACAGGGGCATGGCTACACCTTC
TRBD1	TRBV5-8	TRBJ1-2	once	CASSRDRGPFGGYTF	TGTGCCAGCAGCAGAGACAGGGGGCCATTCGGTGGCTACACCTTC